What follows is one TCR beta chain and its context. Its antigen has not been determined. Base qualities are not at hand, and no much larger clone is one base apart. The time point label corresponds to: about 28 days (+/-7) after the second vaccine dose. AZD1222 recipients whose second dose came at about 4 weeks and those whose second dose came at about 12 weeks were combined into one group, since spike-specific TCR depth and breadth did not differ between the two schedules. Samples from vaccinated people were obtained from the UK trials COV001 and COV002, which included a single-blind randomized controlled phase 2/3 trial of AZD1222 (ChAdOx1 nCoV-19) in healthy adults. For TCRbeta chain sequencing, PBMC samples were collected from trial participants at day 0 and at day 28 after the second dose. These data originate in a study of T cell responses to AZD1222 COVID-19 vaccine (dated by TCRdb to the early 2020s). Study-wide context: A total of about 250 trial participants underwent TCR sequencing, of whom about 210 had received two doses of AZD1222 and about 25 had received two doses of the MenACWY control vaccine. Trial participants were enrolled by age into 18-55, 56-69 and 70-plus year subgroups, with around 150, 28 and 57 TCR-sequenced participants respectively.

The V end gives up 3 bases and the J end 2 bases, leaving 1 base in the junction not matched to a gene. From the cysteine through the phenylalanine, the CDR3 covers 14 amino acids. Only CDR3 DNA is held: 42 bases, read in frame from base 1. The germline V gene yields MDHEN for CDR1 and SYDVKM for CDR2. Points the paper makes about the study in general: Spike-specific TCR breadth and depth rose significantly after two AZD1222 doses compared with day 0 and with MenACWY recipients. Participants were mostly white British, with more females than males. The authors suggested clonal diversity may have been underestimated. Conclusions about previously exposed vaccinees are limited, since just five or six AZD1222 recipients were seropositive for SARS-CoV-2 at baseline. Because no day 14 peak-response samples were available, the repertoires could be characterized only after the peak T cell response. Reportedly, almost half of the unique spike-specific TCRs recognized epitopes lying outside the regions that are mutated in the B.1.351 and B.1.1.7 variants. CD4 TCRs associated with the vaccine covered the entire spike protein, and the dominant responses were in regions 160-218 and 743-854. In the small 56-69-year group, the increase in depth fell short of significance, most likely because of low power.

The CDR3 regions of human TCRbeta chains were analyzed by immunosequencing. Per the source publication's procedure: Repertoire TCRs were checked for matches against a reference library of SARS-CoV-2-specific TCRs that had been generated using the MIRA antigen-specificity platform. Breadth was defined as the fraction of unique TCRs that were SARS-CoV-2-associated. Depth was defined as the fraction of total T cells that were SARS-CoV-2-associated. Each spike-specific TCR was assigned to its reactive spike region and to a CD4 or CD8 class using the MIRA data. Log10-transformed breadth and depth values were compared by one-way ANOVA with Sidak's multiple comparisons tests. Here the immuneACCESS table is served through TCRdb, limited to in-frame sequences with V and J called. Missing clones are a known gap in these copies; in checked studies unresolved V genes cover under half, and the rest lacks a known reason. V, J and clone size were drawn from that table, and D and trimming were deduced from the DNA. This sample lists 100,000 to 120,000 clones; approximately 90% were detected once. Over 12% of the sample is in the top ten clones.

The sample here was peripheral blood, taken 28 days after the second AZD1222 dose. The TCR comes from an adult who received the AZD1222 COVID-19 vaccine. The chain is made from TRBV28 and TRBJ2-7; TRBD1 lines up with 10 middle nucleotides. The sequenced DNA: TGTGCCAGCAGTTTGGGGACAGGGGCCTACGAGCAGTACTTC. Its protein is CASSLGTGAYEQYF.